The rows below give T cell receptor beta chains drawn from one sample of a study of T cell changes during pregnancy in multiple sclerosis. Assay: immunoSEQ multiplex PCR; the TCRdb copy retains only in-frame clones and omits some. The sample holds about 100,000 clones, 94% seen once. Sequencing was performed on peripheral blood, taken before pregnancy. All receptors derive from a female donor with multiple sclerosis, enrolled in a pregnancy study. Each CDR3 is given with its conserved first and last residue. The D gene is left open where the match is weak. The size of a clone is reported for some rows only, either as once, few or many, or as a class for expanded clones.

CDR3	DNA	length	V	J	size	D
CAISEKEGLGNEQYF	TGTGCCATCAGTGAGAAGGAGGGCCTGGGGAACGAGCAGTACTTC	15	TRBV10-3	TRBJ2-7	.	.
CASRNTGFYGYTF	TGTGCCAGCAGGAACACGGGTTTCTATGGCTACACCTTC	13	TRBV6-5	TRBJ1-2	.	.
CASSDLAGGLNEQFF	TGTGCCAGCAGTGACCTAGCGGGAGGGCTCAATGAGCAGTTCTTC	15	TRBV6-4	TRBJ2-1	once	TRBD2
CAWRPRGTEAFF	TGTGCCTGGAGGCCGCGAGGCACTGAAGCTTTCTTT	12	TRBV30	TRBJ1-1	.	.
CASSAPRGGGSEAYEQYF	TGTGCCAGCAGTGCTCCTCGGGGTGGGGGGAGTGAGGCCTACGAGCAGTACTTC	18	TRBV2	TRBJ2-7	.	.
CASSKAGRDRGNTEAFF	TGTGCCAGCAGCAAAGCTGGTAGGGACAGGGGGAACACTGAAGCTTTCTTT	17	TRBV21-1	TRBJ1-1	.	.
CASSPGTGMGAEAFF	TGTGCCAGCAGCCCCGGGACAGGGATGGGAGCTGAAGCTTTCTTT	15	TRBV27	TRBJ1-1	.	TRBD1
CSVVSGSTSYNEQFF	TGCAGCGTCGTTAGCGGGAGCACCTCCTACAATGAGCAGTTCTTC	15	TRBV29-1	TRBJ2-1	.	TRBD2
CASSLRFERGGSNEQFF	TGTGCCAGCAGTTTACGTTTTGAGCGGGGAGGGTCCAATGAGCAGTTCTTC	17	TRBV28	TRBJ2-1	.	TRBD2
CASSDLLGGEAFF	TGTGCCAGCAGTGACTTGTTGGGGGGTGAAGCTTTCTTT	13	TRBV6-4	TRBJ1-1	.	.
CASNTPSGLDNEQFF	TGTGCCAGCAATACCCCATCGGGACTAGACAATGAGCAGTTCTTC	15	TRBV6-6	TRBJ2-1	.	TRBD2
CASSGGLEVRHSGELFF	TGTGCCAGCAGCGGGGGACTGGAGGTTCGTCATTCCGGGGAGCTGTTTTTT	17	TRBV27	TRBJ2-2	.	.
CASSKGLAGRVGSYNEQFF	TGTGCCAGTAGTAAGGGACTAGCGGGAAGGGTGGGGTCCTACAATGAGCAGTTCTTC	19	TRBV19	TRBJ2-1	.	TRBD2
CASSLLLAESETQYF	TGTGCCAGCAGCTTATTACTAGCGGAATCCGAGACCCAGTACTTC	15	TRBV7-8	TRBJ2-5	.	TRBD2
CASGLARGTNEQFF	TGTGCTAGTGGTTTGGCACGGGGGACCAATGAGCAGTTCTTC	14	TRBV12-5	TRBJ2-1	.	.
CASSLTGGGNEKLFF	TGTGCCAGCAGCTTGACAGGGGGGGGGAATGAAAAACTGTTTTTT	15	TRBV11-2	TRBJ1-4	.	TRBD1
CASSQHSGTLYNEQFF	TGTGCCAGCAGCCAACATAGCGGTACTCTCTACAATGAGCAGTTCTTC	16	TRBV14	TRBJ2-1	.	.